The present entry profiles one T cell receptor (beta chain) with its context. Ten or more counts support this clonotype. Its target antigen remains unknown. No qualities accompany the bases; no much larger clone lies one base away. This sample is drawn from a study of response to subunit inactivated influenza vaccine (dated 2018 in TCRdb). For context, the study as a whole: Deep quantitative profiling of the T cell receptor repertoire was used in the study to follow responses to a trivalent subunit inactivated influenza vaccine. Paper-wide results and their limitations: The authors proposed that each seasonal influenza vaccination may bring in only a limited number of new T cells.

Receptors were amplified or captured by RT-PCR. Sequencing used an Illumina HiSeq 2500. TCRdb trimmed the raw reads at Q25, called clones with MiXCR and kept productive beta chains. Every distinct CDR3 protein forms one entry, paired with its most common genes and DNA. Present in this sample are roughly 500,000 distinct CDR3 sequences, 16% of which were seen just once. The ten top clones hold 3% to 3.5% of the sample. For this chain, trimming is 1 base at the V end and 2 bases at the J end, and the number of junction bases without a gene match is 2. From cysteine to phenylalanine, the CDR3 is 16 amino acids long. Kept here is only the CDR3 DNA, which spans 48 bases and is read in frame from base 1. According to the germline V gene, CDR1 reads LGHNA and CDR2 reads YNFKEQ.

The specimen comprised CD4+ T cells sorted from PBMCs, sampled about 23 months after vaccination. The sequence is built from TRBV4-2 and TRBJ2-7, and TRBD2 aligns with 13 junction nucleotides. This receptor was identified in a man between 50 and 69 years old who received an inactivated influenza vaccine. Donor details come from another sample of the same person, matched by shared clones. The CDR3 sequence is CASSQALAGGAYEQYF. The nucleotides read TGTGCCAGCAGCCAAGCACTAGCGGGAGGGGCCTACGAGCAGTACTTC.